This T cell receptor (beta chain) comes out of a study of hypomethylating agent response in myelodysplastic syndrome. About the research overall: A diploid cytogenetic profile was most common; mean age around 77 +/- 6.3 years.

Clones were read by immunoSEQ multiplex PCR, and TCRdb kept only the in-frame ones, dropping some. The data hold several thousand clones, with approximately 87% observed a single time. The CDR3 extends over 12 amino acids. Looked up from germline, CDR1 is SGHTA and CDR2 is FQGNSA. The V and J ends lost 5 bases and 6 bases, in that order; junction bases with no gene match: 3. Points on this clone: Its target is not known.

Overall study findings and caveats: The cohort was small, with only about 11 patients analyzed. Novel MDS antigen recognition by shared GLIPH2 clusters is possible but unvalidated.

Sequences were derived from bone marrow, sampled before or after starting hypomethylating agent treatment for myelodysplastic syndrome (not recorded which). The receptor comes from a human donor with myelodysplastic syndrome. The rearrangement uses TRBV7-2 and TRBJ1-2; 7 bases agree with TRBD1. CDR3 region: CASSRQGHGYTF. Here the CDR3 DNA reads TGTGCCAGCAGCCGACAGGGTCATGGCTACACCTTC.